The next 22 T cell receptor beta chains were all read from a single sample in a study of cytomegalovirus exposure and HLA in healthy donors. 60 Vbeta and 13 Jbeta primers were used in PCR. The protocol was immunoSEQ multiplex PCR, while the TCRdb copy is restricted to in-frame clones and leaves out a portion. The sample table sets out 200,000 to 250,000 clones. Sequencing was done on a sample of PBMCs. Receptors were obtained from a girl aged 2 to 10 in good health and CMV-seropositive.

The chain is built from TRBV19 and TRBJ2-5; D might be TRBD2 (5 bases). The V and J ends lost 4 bases and 2 bases respectively, with 8 bases between them. The V gene's germline CDR1 is LNHDA and CDR2 SQIVND (reference sequence). The CDR3 is 13 amino acids. CDR3 nucleotides: TGTGCCAGTAGTACCTCGGGACAAGAGACCCAGTACTTC. Translated: CASSTSGQETQYF. Full variable domain (rest looked up from reference TRBV19 and TRBJ2-5): DGGITQSPKYLFRKEGQNVTLSCEQNLNHDAMYWYRQDPGQGLRLIYYSQIVNDFQKGDIAEGYSVSREKKESFPLTVTSAQKNPTAFYLCASSTSGQETQYFGPGTRLLVL.

This chain joins TRBV27 and TRBJ2-4; tentatively, D is TRBD1 (5 bases). V was trimmed by 6 bases and J by 1 base, leaving 10 bases between them. The CDR3 totals 14 residues. CDR1 MNHEY and CDR2 SMNVEV come from the germline V gene (reference sequence). Here the CDR3 reads CASSQGVAKNIQYF. In DNA form, the CDR3 reads TGTGCCAGCAGCCAAGGGGTGGCCAAAAACATTCAGTACTTC.

CDR3 sequence reads: CASSSHRAGTFPPQYF. For the CDR3, the DNA is TGTGCCAGCAGCTCCCACCGAGCGGGCACCTTCCCCCCGCAGTATTTT. V is TRBV28 and J is TRBJ2-3, with D maybe TRBD2 (6 bases). The V end lost 6 bases, the J end lost 10 bases, and 26 bases lay between the germline ends. The CDR3 has 16 residues. From germline, CDR1 is MDHEN and CDR2 SYDVKM.

The genes are TRBV5-1 and TRBJ2-7; TRBD2 is a possible D gene (5 bases). Trimming took off 0 bases at V and 0 bases at J, with 10 bases between the two ends. CDR3 length equals 15 residues. Per germline, CDR1 SGHRS and CDR2 YFSETQ. DNA for the CDR3: TGCGCCAGCAGCTTGGCTCAGCGGCCCTCCTACGAGCAGTACTTC. Its protein product is CASSLAQRPSYEQYF.

The rearrangement uses TRBV5-1 and TRBJ2-3; TRBD2 is a possible D gene (6 bases). The CDR3 sequence is 14 residues long. The V gene lost 0 bases and the J gene lost 1 base, with 6 bases spanning the gap. CDR1 is SGHRS and CDR2 is YFSETQ in the germline V gene. Here the CDR3 reads CASSLGEGTDTQYF. DNA of the CDR3: TGCGCCAGCAGCTTGGGGGAGGGCACAGATACGCAGTATTTT.

The CDR3 protein is CASRGQGNTEAFF. The CDR3 region has the DNA TGTGCCAGCAGGGGACAGGGGAACACTGAAGCTTTCTTT. The gene calls are TRBV28 and TRBJ1-1, with 9 bases that match TRBD1. CDR1 is MDHEN, CDR2 SYDVKM, per germline. The CDR3 has 13 amino acids. V shed 6 bases, J shed 1 base, and the junction held 0 bases outside the gene matches.

The chain uses TRBV5-1 and TRBJ2-1, with TRBD2 matching 7 bases. The ends lost 7 bases at V and 5 bases at J; junction bases unmatched: 9. This CDR3 contains 14 residues. CDR1 and CDR2 from the germline V gene are SGHRS and YFSETQ. CDR3 region: CASHFAGTNNEQFF. CDR3 in DNA: TGCGCCAGCCACTTCGCCGGGACTAACAATGAGCAGTTCTTC.

The chain links TRBV5-1 to TRBJ2-7, with 12 bases matching TRBD2. CDR1 and CDR2 from the germline V gene are SGHRS and YFSETQ. This CDR3 has 17 residues. V shed 2 bases and J 5 bases; nucleotides not matched to a gene: 11. DNA of the CDR3: TGCGCCAGCAGCTTTGGCTGGACTAGCGGGAAAGGCGACGAGCAGTACTTC. Translation: CASSFGWTSGKGDEQYF.

The J gene is TRBJ1-2, the V gene TRBV6-5; D is possibly TRBD1 (6 bases). Germline values: CDR1 MNHEY, CDR2 SVGAGI. This CDR3 spans 16 amino acids. Trimming removed 0 bases at V and 4 bases at J, with 15 bases between. The CDR3 DNA is TGTGCCAGCAGTTACTCGATCCTAAGGGGGATCTATGGCTACACCTTC. Translating it yields CASSYSILRGIYGYTF.

V usage is TRBV2 and J usage is TRBJ2-7, with a weak D call TRBD2 (6 bases). Trimming took 4 bases from V and 6 from J, leaving 13 bases between them. This CDR3 contains 13 residues. In germline, CDR1 is SNHLY, CDR2 FYNNEI. The CDR3 DNA reads as TGTGCCAGCAGTGCGAGCGGACTATTCGAGCAGTACTTC. Amino acids: CASSASGLFEQYF.

CDR3 region: CASSLSSGSTLSQYF. CDR3 coding DNA: TGTGCCAGCAGTTTAAGTTCAGGAAGTACGTTGTCCCAGTATTTT. The genes are TRBV27 and TRBJ2-3; D is unclear. This CDR3 is built from 15 residues. Trimming left V 2 bases short and J 12 bases short, with 21 bases between. Germline CDR1 is MNHEY and CDR2 is SMNVEV (reference sequence).

The genes are TRBV9 and TRBJ1-2, with D possibly being TRBD1 (6 bases). Germline V gene lookup returns CDR1 SGDLS and CDR2 YYNGEE. This CDR3 has 16 residues. The ends were cut back, 0 bases at V and 6 bases at J, with 18 bases in the middle. Written as DNA, the CDR3 is TGTGCCAGCAGCGTAGAACCTGTAGGGGGGGGGCATGGCTACACCTTC. It specifies CASSVEPVGGGHGYTF.

The chain couples TRBV7-9 to TRBJ2-7; 7 nucleotides line up with TRBD1. Germline V gives CDR1 SEHNR, CDR2 FQNEAQ (reference sequence). The CDR3 is 15 residues long. V was clipped by 6 bases and J by 3 bases; unmatched bases: 11. The CDR3 loop reads CASRSSGTGVYEQYF. The CDR3 coding sequence is TGTGCCAGCAGAAGTTCCGGCACAGGGGTCTACGAGCAGTACTTC.

The chain recombines TRBV7-8 with TRBJ2-1, with TRBD2 matching over 10 bases. The germline V gene has CDR1 SGHVS and CDR2 FQNEAQ. CDR3 size: 14 residues. Trimming took 2 bases from V and 6 from J; bases not matched to a gene: 1. The CDR3 DNA reads TGTGCCAGCAGCTTAAGCGGGGGGGTCAATGAGCAGTTCTTC. Protein sequence: CASSLSGGVNEQFF.

CDR3 residues: CSVEDPTSGPWTDTQYF. The CDR3 DNA follows: TGCAGCGTTGAAGATCCGACTAGCGGGCCTTGGACAGATACGCAGTATTTT. The V gene is TRBV29-1, the J gene TRBJ2-3; TRBD2 matches at 10 bases. Germline-derived CDR1 and CDR2 are SQVTM and ANQGSEA. There are 17 residues in the CDR3. After removal of 0 bases from V and 3 bases from J, the junction contained 9 bases not matched to a gene.

The rearrangement links TRBV6-5 to TRBJ1-3, with D unresolved. This CDR3 contains 16 residues. CDR1 and CDR2 (germline): MNHEY, SVGAGI. V was clipped by 2 bases and J by 0 bases, with 11 bases between them. The CDR3 nucleotides are TGTGCCAGCAGTTACGCTTCGGCAGGCTCTGGAAACACCATATATTTT. Its translation: CASSYASAGSGNTIYF.

J is TRBJ1-5 and V is TRBV28; tentative D call: TRBD1 (6 bases). CDR1 and CDR2 (germline): MDHEN, SYDVKM. There are 14 residues in the CDR3. The ends were cut back, 6 bases at V and 5 bases at J, with 14 bases in the middle. CDR3 DNA sequence: TGTGCCAGCAGCCTCACGACAGGCCATCAGCCCCAGCATTTT. Translated: CASSLTTGHQPQHF.

V usage is TRBV29-1 and J usage is TRBJ2-5, with D possibly TRBD2 on 7 matching bases. The V gene's germline CDR1 is SQVTM and CDR2 ANQGSEA. Trimming took 3 bases from V and 5 from J, leaving 10 bases between them. The CDR3 consists of 12 residues. The CDR3 coding sequence is TGCAGCGTTGAGGGGGGGGCTGAGACCCAGTACTTC. Amino acid sequence: CSVEGGAETQYF. Variable domain in full (rest from reference TRBV29-1 and TRBJ2-5): SAVISQKPSRDICQRGTSLTIQCQVDSQVTMMFWYRQQPGQSLTLIATANQGSEATYESGFVIDKFPISRPNLTFSTLTVSNMSPEDSSIYLCSVEGGAETQYFGPGTRLLVL.

The chain is built from TRBV6-1 and TRBJ2-3, with 9 bases fitting TRBD2. Germline CDR1 MNHNS, CDR2 SASEGT. J gave up 4 bases and V 5 bases, and 7 bases lay outside the gene matches. The CDR3 runs 15 residues. In nucleotides, the CDR3 is TGTGCCAGCAGTAATAGCGGGAGCATGGCAGATACGCAGTATTTT. It translates to CASSNSGSMADTQYF.

The rearrangement links TRBV7-2 to TRBJ2-2; TRBD1 agrees at 7 bases. This CDR3 has 13 residues. Germline-derived CDR1 and CDR2 are SGHTA and FQGNSA. V dropped 6 bases and J dropped 6; count of bases not matched to a gene: 4. CDR3: CASRDRVSGELFF. The CDR3 DNA is TGTGCCAGCAGAGACAGGGTATCCGGGGAGCTGTTTTTT.

The CDR3 DNA reads as TGTGCCAGCAGCTCCCCGGGGACTCTGAAATGGCAAGAGACCCAGTACTTC. Amino acid sequence: CASSSPGTLKWQETQYF. This chain uses TRBV7-9 with TRBJ2-5; D may be TRBD2 (6 bases). Germline CDR1 and CDR2: SEHNR and FQNEAQ (reference sequence). The CDR3 loop spans 17 amino acids. Trimming stripped 4 bases from V and 2 bases from J, with 20 bases between.

V and J are TRBV13 and TRBJ1-2; TRBD1 aligns across 7 bases. V gave up 8 bases and J gave up 2 bases; unmatched junction bases: 2. This CDR3 is 12 amino acids long. Germline assignment: CDR1 PRHDT and CDR2 FYEKMQ (reference sequence). The CDR3 region is CASGQENYGYTF. The CDR3 DNA reads as TGTGCCAGCGGACAGGAGAACTATGGCTACACCTTC.